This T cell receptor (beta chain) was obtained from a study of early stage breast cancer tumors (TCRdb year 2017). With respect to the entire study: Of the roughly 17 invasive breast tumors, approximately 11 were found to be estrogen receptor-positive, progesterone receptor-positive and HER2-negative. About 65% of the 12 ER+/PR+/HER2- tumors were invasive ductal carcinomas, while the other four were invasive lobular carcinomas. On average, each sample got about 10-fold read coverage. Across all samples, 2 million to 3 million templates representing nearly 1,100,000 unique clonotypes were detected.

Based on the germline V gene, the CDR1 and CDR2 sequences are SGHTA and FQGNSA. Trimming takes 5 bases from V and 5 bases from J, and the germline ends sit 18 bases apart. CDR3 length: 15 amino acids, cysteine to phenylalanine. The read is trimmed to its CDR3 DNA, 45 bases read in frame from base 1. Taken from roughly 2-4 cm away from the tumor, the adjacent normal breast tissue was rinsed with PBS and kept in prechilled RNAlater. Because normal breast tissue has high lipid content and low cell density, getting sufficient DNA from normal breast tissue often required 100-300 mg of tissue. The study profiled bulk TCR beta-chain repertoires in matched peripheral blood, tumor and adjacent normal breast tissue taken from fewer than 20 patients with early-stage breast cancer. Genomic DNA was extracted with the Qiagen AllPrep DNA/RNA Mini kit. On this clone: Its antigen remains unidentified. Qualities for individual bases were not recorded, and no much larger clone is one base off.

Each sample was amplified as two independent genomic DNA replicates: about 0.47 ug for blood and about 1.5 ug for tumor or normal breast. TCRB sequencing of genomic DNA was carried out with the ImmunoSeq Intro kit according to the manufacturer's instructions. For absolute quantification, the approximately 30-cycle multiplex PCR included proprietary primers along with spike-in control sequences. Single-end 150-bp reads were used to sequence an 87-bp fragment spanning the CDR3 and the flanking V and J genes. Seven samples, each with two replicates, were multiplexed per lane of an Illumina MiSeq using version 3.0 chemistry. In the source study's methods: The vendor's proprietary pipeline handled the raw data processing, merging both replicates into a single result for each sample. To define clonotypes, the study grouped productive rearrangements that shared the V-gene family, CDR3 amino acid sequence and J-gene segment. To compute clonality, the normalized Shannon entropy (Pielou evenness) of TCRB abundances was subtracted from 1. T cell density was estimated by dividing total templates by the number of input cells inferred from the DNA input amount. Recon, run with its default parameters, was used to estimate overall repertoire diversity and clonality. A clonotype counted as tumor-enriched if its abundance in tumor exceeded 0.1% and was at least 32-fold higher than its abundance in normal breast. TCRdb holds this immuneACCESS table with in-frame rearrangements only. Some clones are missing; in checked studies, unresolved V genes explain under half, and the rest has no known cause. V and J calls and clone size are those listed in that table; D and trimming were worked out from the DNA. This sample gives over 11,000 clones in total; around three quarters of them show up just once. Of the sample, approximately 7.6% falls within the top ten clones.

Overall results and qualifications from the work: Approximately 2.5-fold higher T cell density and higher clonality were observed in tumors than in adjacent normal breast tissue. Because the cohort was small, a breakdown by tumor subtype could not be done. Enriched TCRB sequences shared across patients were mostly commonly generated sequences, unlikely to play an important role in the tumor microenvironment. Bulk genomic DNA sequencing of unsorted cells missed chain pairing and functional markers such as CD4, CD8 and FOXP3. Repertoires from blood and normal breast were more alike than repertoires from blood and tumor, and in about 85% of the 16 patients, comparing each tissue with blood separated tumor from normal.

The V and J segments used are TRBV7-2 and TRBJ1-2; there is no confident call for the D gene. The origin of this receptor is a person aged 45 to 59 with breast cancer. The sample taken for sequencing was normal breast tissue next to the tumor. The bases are TGTGCCAGCAGCCCGACCGGGATGGCTAGATATGGCTACACCTTC. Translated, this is CASSPTGMARYGYTF.